This TCR beta chain was sequenced for a study of blood T cells in healthy people across ages. Study-wide background: Per every two T cells, about one barcoded beta molecule was captured by template switching. General study points: Higher naive T cell percentage went strongly together with higher TCR beta diversity.

A few counts support this clonotype. Its target is not known. Germline CDR1 SGHTA, CDR2 FQGTGA. The length of the CDR3 is 14 residues. J was trimmed by 2 bases and V by 5 bases; bases with no gene match: 4. A second PCR of 7 to 11 cycles used a sample-barcoded 5' primer and a J-beta primer mix. One entry per CDR3 protein, called by TCRdb with MiXCR from the 5' RACE reads. This sample has roughly 680,000 distinct CDR3 sequences, with around 52% found just once. The chain employs TRBV7-3 and TRBJ1-1; 8 positions agree with TRBD1. The clonotype comes from a woman older than 75 in good health. What was sequenced was blood. The CDR3 sequence: CASSVGQGNTEAFF. As DNA, the CDR3 is TGTGCCAGCAGCGTCGGACAGGGTAACACTGAAGCTTTCTTT.